The next 2 T cell receptor beta chains were all read from a single sample in a study of Ad26.COV2.S vaccination and SARS-CoV-2 variants. TCRdb's copy holds only in-frame clones and misses some; the assay was immunoSEQ multiplex PCR. The profile covers some 480,000 clones, with approximately 90% appearing a single time and around 13% taken by the ten largest. Treatment: around 19 received Ad26.COV2.S at low or high dose, single or two shots; several received placebo; per-sample allocation not given. Material that was analyzed had been drawn on day 63 after the first vaccine or placebo injection. Sequences were derived from peripheral blood, sampled in a trial of Ad26.COV2.S vaccine versus placebo. Receptors originate from a person aged 18-60 years who received the Ad26.COV2.S COVID-19 vaccine or a placebo.

A single count supports this clone. The chain uses TRBV5-1 and TRBJ1-1, with D perhaps matching TRBD1 (5 bases). Germline-derived CDR1 and CDR2 are SGHRS and YFSETQ. The V end lost 0 bases, the J end lost 6 bases, and 12 bases lay between the germline ends. The CDR3 sequence is 14 residues long. The CDR3: CASSLGGQSSEAFF. The CDR3 nucleotides are TGCGCCAGCAGCTTGGGGGGCCAATCGTCTGAAGCTTTCTTT.

CDR3 protein: CASSHDTIYGYTF. The CDR3 DNA reads as TGTGCCAGCAGTCACGACACTATTTATGGCTACACCTTC. This sequence joins TRBV28 and TRBJ1-2, with D unresolved. The V end was cut by 5 bases, the J end by 5 bases, with 12 bases between. CDR1 and CDR2 from the germline V gene are MDHEN and SYDVKM. This CDR3 is 13 amino acids long.